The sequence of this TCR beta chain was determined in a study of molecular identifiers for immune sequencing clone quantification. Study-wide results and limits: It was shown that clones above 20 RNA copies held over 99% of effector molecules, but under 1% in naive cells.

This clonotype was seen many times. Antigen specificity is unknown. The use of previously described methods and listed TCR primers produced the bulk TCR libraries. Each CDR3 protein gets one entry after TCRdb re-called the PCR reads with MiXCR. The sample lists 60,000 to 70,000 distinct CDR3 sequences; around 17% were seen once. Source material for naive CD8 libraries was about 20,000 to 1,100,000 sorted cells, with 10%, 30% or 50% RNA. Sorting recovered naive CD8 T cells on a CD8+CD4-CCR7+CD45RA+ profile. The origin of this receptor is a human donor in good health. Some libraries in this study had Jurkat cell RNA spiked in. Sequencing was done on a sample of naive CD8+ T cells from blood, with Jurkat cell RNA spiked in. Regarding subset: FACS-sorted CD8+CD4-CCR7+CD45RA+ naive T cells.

Written as DNA, the CDR3 is TGTGCCAGCAGCTCGTCTGATTTCAGTCCAGGGACCCAGTACTTC. Translating gives CASSSSDFSPGTQYF. The chain joins TRBV7-9 to TRBJ2-5; D is unclear. CDR3 size: 15 residues. The V gene's germline CDR1 is SEHNR and CDR2 FQNEAQ (reference sequence). Trimming removed 4 bases at V and 7 bases at J, with 19 bases between.